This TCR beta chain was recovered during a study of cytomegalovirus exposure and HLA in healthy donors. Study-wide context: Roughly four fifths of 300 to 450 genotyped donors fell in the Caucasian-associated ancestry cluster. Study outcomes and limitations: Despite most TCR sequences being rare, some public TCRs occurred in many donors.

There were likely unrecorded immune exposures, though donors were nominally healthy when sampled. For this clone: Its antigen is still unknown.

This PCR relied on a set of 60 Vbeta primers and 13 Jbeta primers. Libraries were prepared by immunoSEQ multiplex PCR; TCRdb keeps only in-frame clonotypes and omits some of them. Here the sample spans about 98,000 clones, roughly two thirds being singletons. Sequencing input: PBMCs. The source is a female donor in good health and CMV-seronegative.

The CDR3 reads CASSVAQGGYGYTF. Here the CDR3 DNA reads TGTGCCAGCAGCGTAGCTCAGGGAGGCTATGGCTACACCTTC. This chain links TRBV9 with TRBJ1-2, with D possibly matching TRBD1 (5 bases). The CDR3 spans 14 residues. Germline V lookup: CDR1 SGDLS, CDR2 YYNGEE. With 0 bases removed from V and 4 bases from J, the gap between germline ends came to 10 bases.